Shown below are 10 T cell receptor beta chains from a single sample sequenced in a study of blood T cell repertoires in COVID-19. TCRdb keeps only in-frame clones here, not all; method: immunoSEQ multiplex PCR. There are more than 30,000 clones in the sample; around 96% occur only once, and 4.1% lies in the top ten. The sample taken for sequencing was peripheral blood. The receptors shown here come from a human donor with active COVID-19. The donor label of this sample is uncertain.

The CDR3 DNA reads TGCGCCAGCAGCCCATCTAGCGGCTTCATCGATACGCAGTATTTT. Residues: CASSPSSGFIDTQYF. The chain is built from TRBV5-1 and TRBJ2-3; 7 bases agree with TRBD2. The CDR3 has 15 residues. Germline CDR1 SGHRS, CDR2 YFSETQ. Trimming cost V 4 bases and J 6 bases; bases outside gene matches: 11.

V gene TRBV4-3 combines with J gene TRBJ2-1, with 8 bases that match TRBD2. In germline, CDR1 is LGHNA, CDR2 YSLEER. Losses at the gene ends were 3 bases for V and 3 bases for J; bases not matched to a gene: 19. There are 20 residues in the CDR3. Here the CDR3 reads CASSHPGRAGDSVGYNEQFF. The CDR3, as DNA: TGCGCCAGCAGCCATCCCGGGAGGGCCGGGGACTCGGTCGGCTACAATGAGCAGTTCTTC.

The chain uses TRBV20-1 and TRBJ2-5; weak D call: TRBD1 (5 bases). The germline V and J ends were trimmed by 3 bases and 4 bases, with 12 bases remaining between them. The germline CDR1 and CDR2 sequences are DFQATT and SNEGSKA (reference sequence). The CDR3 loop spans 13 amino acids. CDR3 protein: CSASPKGRETQYF. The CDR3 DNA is TGCAGTGCTAGTCCCAAGGGGCGAGAGACCCAGTACTTC.

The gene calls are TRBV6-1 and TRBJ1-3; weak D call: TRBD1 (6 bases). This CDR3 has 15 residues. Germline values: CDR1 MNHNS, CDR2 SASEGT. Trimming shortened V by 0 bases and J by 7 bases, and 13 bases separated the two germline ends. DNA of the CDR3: TGTGCCAGCAGTGAAGCGGCAGGGGAGAGGAACACCATATATTTT. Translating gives CASSEAAGERNTIYF.

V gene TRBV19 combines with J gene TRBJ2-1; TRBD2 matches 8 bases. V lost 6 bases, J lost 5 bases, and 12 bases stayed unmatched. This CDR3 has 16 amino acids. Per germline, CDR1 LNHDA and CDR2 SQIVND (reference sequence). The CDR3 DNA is TGTGCCAGTAGCCACGACGGGACTAGGATCAACAATGAGCAGTTCTTC. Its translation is CASSHDGTRINNEQFF.

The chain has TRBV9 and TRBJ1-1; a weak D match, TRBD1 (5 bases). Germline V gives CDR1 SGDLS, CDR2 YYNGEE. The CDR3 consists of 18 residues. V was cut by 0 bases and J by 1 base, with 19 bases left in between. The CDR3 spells CASSVDSGGGARNTEAFF. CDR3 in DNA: TGTGCCAGCAGCGTAGATTCGGGTGGTGGGGCCAGGAACACTGAAGCTTTCTTT.

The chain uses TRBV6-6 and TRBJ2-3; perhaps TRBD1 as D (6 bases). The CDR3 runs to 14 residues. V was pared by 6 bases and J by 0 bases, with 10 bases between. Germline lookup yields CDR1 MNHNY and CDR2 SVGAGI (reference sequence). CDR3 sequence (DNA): TGTGCCAGCAGATTGACAGGTAGCACAGATACGCAGTATTTT. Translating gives CASRLTGSTDTQYF.

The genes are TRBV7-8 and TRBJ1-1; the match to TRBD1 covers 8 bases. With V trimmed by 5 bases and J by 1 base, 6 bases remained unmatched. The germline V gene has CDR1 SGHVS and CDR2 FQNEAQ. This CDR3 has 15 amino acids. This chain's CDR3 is CASSAAGQGNTEAFF. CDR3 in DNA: TGTGCCAGCAGCGCCGCCGGACAGGGGAACACTGAAGCTTTCTTT.

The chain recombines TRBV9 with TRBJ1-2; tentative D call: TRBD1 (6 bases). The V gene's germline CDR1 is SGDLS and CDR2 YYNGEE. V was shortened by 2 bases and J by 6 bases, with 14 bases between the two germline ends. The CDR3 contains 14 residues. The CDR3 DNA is TGTGCCAGCAGCGTGACAGGCCTCAGGGATGGCTACACCTTC. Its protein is CASSVTGLRDGYTF.

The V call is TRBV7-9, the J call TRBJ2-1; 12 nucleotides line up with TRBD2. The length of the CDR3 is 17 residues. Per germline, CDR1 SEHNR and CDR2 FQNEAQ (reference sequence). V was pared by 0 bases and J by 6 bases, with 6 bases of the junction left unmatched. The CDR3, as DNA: TGTGCCAGCAGCTTAGCGCATCGGACTAGCGGGATCAATGAGCAGTTCTTC. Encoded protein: CASSLAHRTSGINEQFF.